A selection of T cell receptor beta chains follows, all from one sample in a study of human T cells and chemical hapten exposure. MiXCR was run by TCRdb on the RACE reads, yielding one entry per CDR3 protein. This sample carries more than 250,000 distinct CDR3 sequences, 7.5% to 10% of them seen once, and the ten largest clones take 2% to 2.5%. Sequences were derived from whole blood, sampled in connection with sensitization to the hapten diphenylcyclopropenone (DPC). The source is a woman in her forties with alopecia areata. Some clones in this sample may be carry-over from other donors' samples. The CDR3 runs from the conserved cysteine through the conserved F or W. A D gene is named only where the DNA matches it firmly. Size values are once, few and many counts, or a class for expanded clones, and some rows have none.

j_call clone_size v_call d_call cdr3_aa cdr3_nt
TRBJ1-5 . TRBV5-1 . CASSLEGQNSNQPQHF TGCGCCAGCAGCTTGGAAGGGCAGAATAGCAATCAGCCCCAGCATTTT
TRBJ2-2 few TRBV7-2 TRBD1 CASSLLGRGLLTGELFF TGTGCCAGCAGCTTGCTGGGCAGGGGGCTGCTGACCGGGGAGCTGTTTTTT
TRBJ2-7 few TRBV7-9 . CASSLGIGGPPYEQYF TGTGCCAGCAGCTTAGGAATCGGCGGTCCTCCCTACGAGCAGTACTTC
TRBJ2-6 many TRBV6-6 . CASSSTSRRTSGANVLTF TGTGCCAGCAGTTCAACGTCGAGGCGGACCTCTGGGGCCAACGTCCTGACTTTC
TRBJ2-5 few TRBV6-5 . CASSYGPTQYF TGTGCCAGCAGTTACGGGCCGACCCAGTACTTC
TRBJ2-1 many TRBV3-1 . CASSLEGGSYNEQFF TGTGCCAGCAGCCTTGAAGGTGGCTCCTACAATGAGCAGTTCTTC
TRBJ2-5 few TRBV9 . CASSLLGGVQETQYF TGTGCCAGCAGCCTCCTAGGGGGTGTTCAAGAGACCCAGTACTTC
TRBJ1-1 . TRBV25-1 . CASSEYDSYTEAFF TGTGCCAGCAGTGAATACGACAGCTACACTGAAGCTTTCTTT
TRBJ1-2 many TRBV12-3/TRBV12-4 . CASSSGLYGYTF TGTGCCAGCAGTTCAGGGCTCTATGGCTACACCTTC
TRBJ1-3 many TRBV7-9 . CASSPGGAGGNTIYF TGTGCCAGCAGCCCCGGGGGCGCCGGTGGAAACACCATATATTTT
TRBJ2-1 few TRBV5-6 TRBD1 CASSVTGQGNEQFF TGTGCCAGCAGCGTAACCGGACAGGGCAATGAGCAGTTCTTC
TRBJ2-1 . TRBV10-3 . CAISDQIEQFF TGTGCCATCAGTGACCAAATAGAGCAGTTCTTC
TRBJ1-1 few TRBV7-3 . CASSITPGAAEAFF TGTGCCAGCAGCATTACACCCGGGGCAGCTGAAGCTTTCTTT
TRBJ2-7 . TRBV28 TRBD1 CASARTGPYEQYF TGTGCCAGCGCCCGGACAGGGCCCTACGAGCAGTACTTC
TRBJ2-7 few TRBV10-3 . CAISEPKLDYEQYF TGTGCCATCAGTGAGCCTAAACTAGACTACGAGCAGTACTTC
TRBJ2-5 . TRBV6-5 TRBD1 CASRSTGTGDGETQYF TGTGCCAGCAGGAGTACCGGGACAGGGGATGGGGAGACCCAGTACTTC
TRBJ2-7 few TRBV6-2/TRBV6-3 . CASSWDPRDYEQYF TGTGCCAGCAGTTGGGACCCGAGGGACTACGAGCAGTACTTC
TRBJ2-1 . TRBV6-2/TRBV6-3 TRBD2 CASSYSRTSDNEQFF TGTGCCAGCAGTTACTCGCGGACTAGCGACAATGAGCAGTTCTTC
TRBJ1-6 many TRBV11-2 TRBD1 CASSSKQGLNSPLHF TGTGCCAGCAGCTCAAAACAGGGGCTAAATTCACCCCTCCACTTT
TRBJ2-1 . TRBV4-3 . CASSQATGYTSNIYNEQFF TGCGCCAGCAGCCAAGCTACAGGGTATACCTCCAACATCTACAATGAGCAGTTCTTC
TRBJ2-6 . TRBV5-1 . CASYAGANVLTF TGCGCCAGCTACGCTGGGGCCAACGTCCTGACTTTC
TRBJ1-2 . TRBV28 . CASSLGGNFYGYTF TGTGCCAGCAGTTTAGGTGGCAATTTCTATGGCTACACCTTC
TRBJ2-3 few TRBV5-1 TRBD1 CASSPGQFGTDTQYF TGCGCCAGCAGCCCGGGACAGTTTGGCACAGATACGCAGTATTTT
TRBJ2-2 few TRBV4-3 . CASSQEYNTGELFF TGCGCCAGCAGCCAAGAATATAACACCGGGGAGCTGTTTTTT
TRBJ2-5 many TRBV11-2 . CASSLEWRRAETQYF TGTGCCAGCAGCTTAGAATGGCGCAGGGCGGAGACCCAGTACTTC
TRBJ2-1 once TRBV4-3 TRBD1 CASSQEDRGLYNEQFF TGCGCCAGCAGCCAGGAAGACAGGGGTCTGTACAATGAGCAGTTCTTC
TRBJ1-2 few TRBV7-2 . CASSLESTANYGYTF TGTGCCAGCAGCTTGGAATCGACAGCTAACTATGGCTACACCTTC
TRBJ2-1 few TRBV20-1 . CSARVGGEVF TGCAGTGCTAGAGTTGGGGGAGAGGTCTTC
TRBJ1-4 . TRBV29-1 . CSVQINEKLFF TGCAGCGTTCAAATTAATGAAAAACTGTTTTTT
TRBJ2-7 many TRBV20-1 TRBD1 CSARQGTYEQYF TGCAGTGCCCGACAGGGCACCTACGAGCAGTACTTC
TRBJ2-7 . TRBV21-1 . CASSIFPFGPRETSEQYF TGTGCCAGCAGCATCTTTCCTTTTGGGCCTAGGGAAACGAGCGAGCAGTACTTC
TRBJ2-5 many TRBV20-1 TRBD2 CSARTSRETQYF TGCAGTGCGAGGACTAGCCGGGAGACCCAGTACTTC
TRBJ1-1 few TRBV28 TRBD1 CASSLPPGQGRYEAFF TGTGCCAGCAGCCTCCCGCCGGGACAGGGGCGTTATGAAGCTTTCTTT
TRBJ2-1 many TRBV4-3 TRBD2 CASSRPLAGRYEQFF TGCGCCAGCAGCCGCCCACTAGCGGGAAGGTATGAGCAGTTCTTC
TRBJ2-1 few TRBV12-3/TRBV12-4 . CASTNWAGGQNEQFF TGTGCCAGCACCAACTGGGCCGGGGGGCAGAATGAGCAGTTCTTC
TRBJ1-2 few TRBV7-2 . CASSKQGRPEGYTF TGTGCCAGCAGCAAGCAGGGACGGCCGGAAGGCTACACCTTC
TRBJ2-6 few TRBV29-1 . CSGAGPGANVLTF TGCAGCGGTGCAGGGCCTGGGGCCAACGTCCTGACTTTC
TRBJ2-1 . TRBV24-1 . CATSVRYYNEQFF TGTGCCACCAGTGTAAGATATTACAATGAGCAGTTCTTC
TRBJ2-5 many TRBV29-1 . CSARGGRGETQYF TGCAGCGCCAGGGGGGGTCGGGGAGAGACCCAGTACTTC
TRBJ1-5 many TRBV27 . CASSLRRPSDQPQHF TGTGCCAGCAGTTTAAGGCGGCCTAGCGATCAGCCCCAGCATTTT
TRBJ1-2 few TRBV20-1 . CSASRGNYGYTF TGCAGTGCTAGTAGGGGGAACTATGGCTACACCTTC
TRBJ1-3 . TRBV2 . CARKASGNTIYF TGTGCCAGGAAGGCCTCTGGAAACACCATATATTTT
TRBJ1-1 . TRBV7-9 . CASSWGGPEAFF TGTGCCAGCAGCTGGGGCGGACCGGAAGCTTTCTTT
TRBJ1-5 few TRBV5-6 TRBD1 CASSPGTGVYQPQHF TGTGCCAGCAGTCCCGGGACAGGGGTTTATCAGCCCCAGCATTTT
TRBJ1-6 . TRBV12-3/TRBV12-4 . CASSLREAYSPLHF TGTGCCAGCAGTTTACGGGAGGCCTATTCACCCCTCCACTTT
TRBJ2-1 . TRBV24-1 TRBD1 CATSDQGQEGYNEQFF TGTGCCACCAGTGATCAGGGACAGGAAGGTTACAATGAGCAGTTCTTC
TRBJ2-4 . TRBV6-6 TRBD1 CASSRILQGAKNIQYF TGTGCCAGCAGTCGTATATTACAGGGGGCCAAAAACATTCAGTACTTC
TRBJ1-2 many TRBV3-1 . CASSQTRTLGYTF TGTGCCAGCAGCCAAACTAGGACACTTGGCTACACCTTC